The rows below give T cell receptor beta chains drawn from one sample of a study of T cell responses to AZD1222 COVID-19 vaccine. Some clones are missing from TCRdb's copy, which holds only in-frame ones; the method was immunoSEQ multiplex PCR. The data contain 97,000 or so clones, over 75% of them singletons. Sequenced material: peripheral blood, taken on day 0 of AZD1222 vaccination. The receptors shown here come from an adult in good health. The CDR3 runs from the conserved cysteine through the conserved F or W. D genes are given only for firm matches. Size is stated for part of the rows, as once, few or many counts, or as a class when the clone is expanded.

cdr3_nt: TGTGCCAGCAGCGCCGGTCGCTCCTACAATGAGCAGTTCTTC
cdr3_aa: CASSAGRSYNEQFF
v_call: TRBV2
j_call: TRBJ2-1
d_call: -
clone_size: -

cdr3_nt: TGTGCCAGCAGCCAAGGACTAGCGGGATTCTCAAATACGCAGTATTTT
cdr3_aa: CASSQGLAGFSNTQYF
v_call: TRBV7-2
j_call: TRBJ2-3
d_call: TRBD2
clone_size: -

cdr3_nt: TGTGCCACCAGCAGCGACCGGACAGGGTTGACCTACGAGCAGTACTTC
cdr3_aa: CATSSDRTGLTYEQYF
v_call: TRBV15
j_call: TRBJ2-7
d_call: TRBD1
clone_size: once

cdr3_nt: TGTGCCACCAGTGATTCGACGGGAGGGCCTGACGAGCAGTACTTC
cdr3_aa: CATSDSTGGPDEQYF
v_call: TRBV24-1
j_call: TRBJ2-7
d_call: TRBD2
clone_size: -

cdr3_nt: TGTGCCAGCAGTCCATACAGGGGCCGGACTGAAGCTTTCTTT
cdr3_aa: CASSPYRGRTEAFF
v_call: TRBV28
j_call: TRBJ1-1
d_call: TRBD1
clone_size: -

cdr3_nt: TGTGCCAGCAGCAGAACAGATGAAGCTTTCTTT
cdr3_aa: CASSRTDEAFF
v_call: TRBV28
j_call: TRBJ1-1
d_call: -
clone_size: -

cdr3_nt: TGTGCCACCAGTGATCCTGACAGGGGGCTGGGTGGCTACACCTTC
cdr3_aa: CATSDPDRGLGGYTF
v_call: TRBV24-1
j_call: TRBJ1-2
d_call: TRBD1
clone_size: -

cdr3_nt: TGCGCCAGCAGCTTGGGCAGGGGAGGAAGCACTGAAGCTTTCTTT
cdr3_aa: CASSLGRGGSTEAFF
v_call: TRBV5-1
j_call: TRBJ1-1
d_call: -
clone_size: -

cdr3_nt: TGTGCCAGTAGTATGAGGGTACGCTCTGGAAACACCATATATTTT
cdr3_aa: CASSMRVRSGNTIYF
v_call: TRBV19
j_call: TRBJ1-3
d_call: -
clone_size: once

cdr3_nt: TGTGCCAGCAGTTTGGTCGGAGAGGGGACAGGAGAAAAACTGTTTTTT
cdr3_aa: CASSLVGEGTGEKLFF
v_call: TRBV28
j_call: TRBJ1-4
d_call: TRBD1
clone_size: -

cdr3_nt: TGTGCCAGCAGCGTGGGGACTAGCGGGATCGGGGAGCTGTTTTTT
cdr3_aa: CASSVGTSGIGELFF
v_call: TRBV9
j_call: TRBJ2-2
d_call: TRBD2
clone_size: -

cdr3_nt: TGTGCCAGTAGTACCCGACTAGCGGGAGGGCCGAGTCAAAGCACAGATACGCAGTATTTT
cdr3_aa: CASSTRLAGGPSQSTDTQYF
v_call: TRBV19
j_call: TRBJ2-3
d_call: TRBD2
clone_size: few

cdr3_nt: TGTGCCAGCAGCCTCACAGGGCTCGCCTACAATGAGCAGTTCTTC
cdr3_aa: CASSLTGLAYNEQFF
v_call: TRBV3-1/TRBV3-2
j_call: TRBJ2-1
d_call: -
clone_size: -

cdr3_nt: TGTGCCAGCATATGGGGGAGGGGCTACGAGCAGTACTTC
cdr3_aa: CASIWGRGYEQYF
v_call: TRBV27
j_call: TRBJ2-7
d_call: TRBD2
clone_size: -

cdr3_nt: TGTGCCAGCAGCTTTCGGACAGCCTATTCACCCCTCCACTTT
cdr3_aa: CASSFRTAYSPLHF
v_call: TRBV5-6
j_call: TRBJ1-6
d_call: -
clone_size: -